Listed below are T cell receptor beta chains from one sample, sequenced in a study of blood T cell repertoires in COVID-19. Using immunoSEQ multiplex PCR, the repertoire was profiled, and TCRdb retains in-frame clones only, with some absent. The top ten clones hold approximately 13% of a sample with 150,000 to 200,000 clones, around nine tenths of them seen once. What was sequenced was peripheral blood. These receptors were obtained from a woman between 65 and 79 years old with COVID-19, enrolled during active disease. Both conserved end residues are trimmed from each CDR3. D genes are given only for firm matches.

d_gene: NA; v_gene: TRBV5-1; j_gene: TRBJ1-5; CDR3aa: ASSLDYSQPQH
d_gene: TRBD2; v_gene: TRBV3-1/TRBV3-2; j_gene: TRBJ2-2; CDR3aa: ASSRGLAGGRTGELF
d_gene: NA; v_gene: TRBV5-4; j_gene: TRBJ2-5; CDR3aa: ASSLPLRGGNSQETQY
d_gene: NA; v_gene: TRBV30; j_gene: TRBJ2-3; CDR3aa: ASYGDTQY
d_gene: TRBD1; v_gene: TRBV6-6; j_gene: TRBJ1-5; CDR3aa: ASIPEGTGGQPQH
d_gene: TRBD1; v_gene: TRBV10-3; j_gene: TRBJ2-5; CDR3aa: AISARDRGEETQY
d_gene: NA; v_gene: TRBV7-9; j_gene: TRBJ2-1; CDR3aa: ASSLEGAGF
d_gene: NA; v_gene: TRBV4-2; j_gene: TRBJ1-1; CDR3aa: ASSLGGGEDTEAF
d_gene: NA; v_gene: TRBV11-3; j_gene: TRBJ2-3; CDR3aa: ASSFSSNWGEGDGTQY
d_gene: TRBD1; v_gene: TRBV29-1; j_gene: TRBJ1-5; CDR3aa: SVEDRGRAQH
d_gene: TRBD1; v_gene: TRBV9; j_gene: TRBJ1-4; CDR3aa: ASSTGTGQEKLF
d_gene: TRBD1; v_gene: TRBV2; j_gene: TRBJ1-2; CDR3aa: ASSELAGTGSGYT
d_gene: TRBD2; v_gene: TRBV7-9; j_gene: TRBJ2-2; CDR3aa: ASSSAGGVTGELF
d_gene: TRBD1; v_gene: TRBV5-5; j_gene: TRBJ2-5; CDR3aa: ASYQPGGGETQY
d_gene: NA; v_gene: TRBV13; j_gene: TRBJ2-7; CDR3aa: ASSLKGLRVSYEQY
d_gene: NA; v_gene: TRBV5-1; j_gene: TRBJ2-7; CDR3aa: ASSAGLFGDEQY
d_gene: TRBD2; v_gene: TRBV19; j_gene: TRBJ2-1; CDR3aa: ASSTSGGPQNEQF
d_gene: NA; v_gene: TRBV28; j_gene: TRBJ1-4; CDR3aa: ASSLRVAGRSEKLF
d_gene: NA; v_gene: TRBV2; j_gene: TRBJ2-2; CDR3aa: ASKLGETGELF
d_gene: NA; v_gene: TRBV19; j_gene: TRBJ1-3; CDR3aa: ASSIGGSGNTIY
d_gene: TRBD1; v_gene: TRBV6-2/TRBV6-3; j_gene: TRBJ1-2; CDR3aa: ASSYSTGAYGYT
d_gene: NA; v_gene: TRBV5-1; j_gene: TRBJ2-3; CDR3aa: ASSFQGPDTQY
d_gene: TRBD2; v_gene: TRBV20-1; j_gene: TRBJ2-1; CDR3aa: SASTGLQF
d_gene: NA; v_gene: TRBV15; j_gene: TRBJ2-6; CDR3aa: ATSRDVRESNVLT
d_gene: NA; v_gene: TRBV5-1; j_gene: TRBJ2-7; CDR3aa: ASSLEFRGSSYEQY
d_gene: NA; v_gene: TRBV4-3; j_gene: TRBJ1-4; CDR3aa: ASSQVTQGRVEKLF
d_gene: NA; v_gene: TRBV18; j_gene: TRBJ2-5; CDR3aa: ASSLPGFQETQY
d_gene: NA; v_gene: TRBV15; j_gene: TRBJ1-3; CDR3aa: ATSRGPGSGNTIY
d_gene: NA; v_gene: TRBV30; j_gene: TRBJ2-7; CDR3aa: AWSSEDRVYEQY
d_gene: TRBD1; v_gene: TRBV18; j_gene: TRBJ1-2; CDR3aa: ASSPWGQGNYGYT
d_gene: TRBD2; v_gene: TRBV28; j_gene: TRBJ2-3; CDR3aa: ASSKWTRDTQY
d_gene: NA; v_gene: TRBV28; j_gene: TRBJ1-4; CDR3aa: ASSPGHLNEKLF
d_gene: TRBD2; v_gene: TRBV7-9; j_gene: TRBJ2-2; CDR3aa: ASSHLAGGTGELF
d_gene: NA; v_gene: TRBV27; j_gene: TRBJ1-2; CDR3aa: ASSLRGMNYGYT
d_gene: TRBD2; v_gene: TRBV4-3; j_gene: TRBJ2-7; CDR3aa: ASSQVRSGTAYEQY
d_gene: NA; v_gene: TRBV11-3; j_gene: TRBJ2-7; CDR3aa: ASSLGRVSGEQY
d_gene: NA; v_gene: TRBV10-3; j_gene: TRBJ1-3; CDR3aa: AISEASGSGNTIY
d_gene: TRBD1; v_gene: TRBV28; j_gene: TRBJ2-7; CDR3aa: ASSSPGTGSTYEQY
d_gene: TRBD1; v_gene: TRBV12-3/TRBV12-4; j_gene: TRBJ1-1; CDR3aa: ASRTGGTTEAF
d_gene: NA; v_gene: TRBV12-3/TRBV12-4; j_gene: TRBJ2-7; CDR3aa: ASSRTAYEQY
d_gene: TRBD2; v_gene: TRBV4-3; j_gene: TRBJ2-3; CDR3aa: ASSQDPVAGNTDTQY
d_gene: NA; v_gene: TRBV2; j_gene: TRBJ1-2; CDR3aa: ASSEVGAGGYT